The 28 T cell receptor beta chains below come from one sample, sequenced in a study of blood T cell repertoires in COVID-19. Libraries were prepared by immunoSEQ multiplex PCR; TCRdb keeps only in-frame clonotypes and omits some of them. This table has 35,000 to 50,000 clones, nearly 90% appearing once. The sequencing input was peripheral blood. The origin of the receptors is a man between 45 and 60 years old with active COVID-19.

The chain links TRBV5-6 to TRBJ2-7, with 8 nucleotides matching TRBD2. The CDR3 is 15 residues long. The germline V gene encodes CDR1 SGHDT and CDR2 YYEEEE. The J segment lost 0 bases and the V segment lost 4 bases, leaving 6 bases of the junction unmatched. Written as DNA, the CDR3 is TGTGCCAGCAGCACCCAAGGACTAGCCTCCTACGAGCAGTACTTC. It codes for CASSTQGLASYEQYF.

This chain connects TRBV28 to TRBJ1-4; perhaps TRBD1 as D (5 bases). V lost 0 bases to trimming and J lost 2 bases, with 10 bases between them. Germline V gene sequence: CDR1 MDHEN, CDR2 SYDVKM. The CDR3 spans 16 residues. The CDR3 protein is CASSLWGLLTNEKLFF. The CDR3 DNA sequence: TGTGCCAGCAGTTTATGGGGGCTGCTGACTAATGAAAAACTGTTTTTT.

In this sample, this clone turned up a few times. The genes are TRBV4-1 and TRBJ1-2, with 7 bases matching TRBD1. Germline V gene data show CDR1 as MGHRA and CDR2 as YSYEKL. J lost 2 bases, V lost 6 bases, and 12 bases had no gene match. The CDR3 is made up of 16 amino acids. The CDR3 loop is CASRSTPTGWNYGYTF. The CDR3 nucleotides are TGCGCCAGCAGGTCAACACCGACAGGGTGGAACTATGGCTACACCTTC.

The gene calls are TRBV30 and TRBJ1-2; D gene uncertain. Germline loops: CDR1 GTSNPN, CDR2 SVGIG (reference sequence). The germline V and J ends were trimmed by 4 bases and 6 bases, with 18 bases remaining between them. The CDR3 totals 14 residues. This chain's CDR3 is CAWNGESKSDGYTF. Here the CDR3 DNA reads TGTGCCTGGAACGGGGAGTCAAAATCGGATGGCTACACCTTC.

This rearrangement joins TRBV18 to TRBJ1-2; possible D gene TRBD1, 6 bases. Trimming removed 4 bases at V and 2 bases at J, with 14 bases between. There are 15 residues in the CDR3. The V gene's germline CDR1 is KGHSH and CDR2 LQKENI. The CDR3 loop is CASSQDRLRNYGYTF. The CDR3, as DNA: TGTGCCAGCTCACAGGACAGACTGCGAAACTATGGCTACACCTTC.

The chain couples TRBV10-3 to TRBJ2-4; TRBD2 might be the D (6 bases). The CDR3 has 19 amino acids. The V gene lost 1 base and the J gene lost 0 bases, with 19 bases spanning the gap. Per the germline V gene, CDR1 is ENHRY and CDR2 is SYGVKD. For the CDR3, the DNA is TGTGCCATCAGTGAGTGGTGGGCGGGGTCGGCAAGAGCCAAAAACATTCAGTACTTC. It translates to CAISEWWAGSARAKNIQYF.

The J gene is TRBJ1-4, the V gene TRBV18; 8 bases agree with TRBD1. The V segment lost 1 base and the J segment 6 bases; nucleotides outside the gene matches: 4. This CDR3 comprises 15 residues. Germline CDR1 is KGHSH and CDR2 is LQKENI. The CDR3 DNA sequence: TGTGCCAGCTCACCACTTGACAGGGGTGATGAAAAACTGTTTTTT. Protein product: CASSPLDRGDEKLFF.

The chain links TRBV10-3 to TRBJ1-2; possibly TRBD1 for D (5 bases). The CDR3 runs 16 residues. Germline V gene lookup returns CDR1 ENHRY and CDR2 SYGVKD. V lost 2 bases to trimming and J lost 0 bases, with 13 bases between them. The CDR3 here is CAISETQTASNYGYTF. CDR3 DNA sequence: TGTGCCATCAGTGAGACACAGACAGCCTCTAACTATGGCTACACCTTC.

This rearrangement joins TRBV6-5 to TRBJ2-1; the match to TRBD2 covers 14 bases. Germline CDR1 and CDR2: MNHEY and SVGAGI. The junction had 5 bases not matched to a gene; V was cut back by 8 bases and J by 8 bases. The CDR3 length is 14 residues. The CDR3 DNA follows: TGTGCCAGCGGACTAGCGGGGGGCGGGGATGAGCAGTTCTTC. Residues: CASGLAGGGDEQFF.

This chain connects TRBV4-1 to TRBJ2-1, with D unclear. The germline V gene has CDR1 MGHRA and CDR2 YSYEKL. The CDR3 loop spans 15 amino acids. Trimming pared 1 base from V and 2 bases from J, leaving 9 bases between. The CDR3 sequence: CASSQVLVAYNEQFF. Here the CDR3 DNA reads TGCGCCAGCAGCCAAGTTTTAGTCGCCTACAATGAGCAGTTCTTC.

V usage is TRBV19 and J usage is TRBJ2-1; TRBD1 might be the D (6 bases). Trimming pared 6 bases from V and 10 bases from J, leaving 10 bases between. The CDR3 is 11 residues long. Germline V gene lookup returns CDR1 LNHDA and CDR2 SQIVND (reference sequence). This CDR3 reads CASSDRREQFF. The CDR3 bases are TGTGCCAGTAGCGACAGGCGCGAGCAGTTCTTC.

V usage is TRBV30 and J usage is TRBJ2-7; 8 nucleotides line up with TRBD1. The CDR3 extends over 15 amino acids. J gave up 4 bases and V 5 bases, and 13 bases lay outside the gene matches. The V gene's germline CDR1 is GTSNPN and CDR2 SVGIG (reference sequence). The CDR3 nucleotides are TGTGCCTGGTTGAGGACCGGGACAGGTGATTACGAGCAGTACTTC. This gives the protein CAWLRTGTGDYEQYF.

The CDR3: CASSQGNNEKLFF. In nucleotides, the CDR3 is TGCGCCAGTTCACAGGGAAATAATGAAAAACTGTTTTTT. The rearrangement uses TRBV5-1 and TRBJ1-4; D is perhaps TRBD1 (6 bases). Between the trimmed V and J ends, which lost 8 bases and 4 bases, there was a span of 12 bases. The CDR3 is made up of 13 amino acids. CDR1 and CDR2 from the germline V gene are SGHRS and YFSETQ. Full variable domain (rest looked up from reference TRBV5-1 and TRBJ1-4): KAGVTQTPRYLIKTRGQQVTLSCSPISGHRSVSWYQQTPGQGLQFLFEYFSETQRNKGNFPGRFSGRQFSNSRSEMNVSTLELGDSALYLCASSQGNNEKLFFGSGTQLSVL.

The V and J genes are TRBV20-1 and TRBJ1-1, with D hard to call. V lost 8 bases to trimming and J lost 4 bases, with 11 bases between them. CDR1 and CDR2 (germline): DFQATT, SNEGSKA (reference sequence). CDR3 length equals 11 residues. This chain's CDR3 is CSLNLGTEAFF. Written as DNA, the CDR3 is TGCAGTCTCAACCTAGGCACTGAAGCTTTCTTT.

The CDR3 nucleotides read TGCAGCGTTGAGGCGATGGCAGGGGTGAATGGCTACACCTTC. It translates to CSVEAMAGVNGYTF. This sequence joins TRBV29-1 and TRBJ1-2, with D perhaps TRBD1 (6 bases). Trimming took 3 bases from V and 6 from J, leaving 17 bases between them. Germline values: CDR1 SQVTM, CDR2 ANQGSEA. The CDR3 is made up of 14 amino acids.

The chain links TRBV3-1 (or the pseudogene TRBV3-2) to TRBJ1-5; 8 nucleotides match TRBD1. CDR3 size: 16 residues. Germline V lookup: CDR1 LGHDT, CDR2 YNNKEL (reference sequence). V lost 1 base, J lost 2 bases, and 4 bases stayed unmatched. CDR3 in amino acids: CASSQAGTGGNQPQHF. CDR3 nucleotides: TGTGCCAGCAGCCAAGCTGGGACAGGCGGCAATCAGCCCCAGCATTTT.

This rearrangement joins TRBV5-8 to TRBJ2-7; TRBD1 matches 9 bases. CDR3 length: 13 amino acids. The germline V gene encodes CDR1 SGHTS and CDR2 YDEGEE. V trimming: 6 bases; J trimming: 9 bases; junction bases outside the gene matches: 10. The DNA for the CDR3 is TGTGCCAGCAACACCGGGACAGGGTCTCGGCAGTACTTC. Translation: CASNTGTGSRQYF.

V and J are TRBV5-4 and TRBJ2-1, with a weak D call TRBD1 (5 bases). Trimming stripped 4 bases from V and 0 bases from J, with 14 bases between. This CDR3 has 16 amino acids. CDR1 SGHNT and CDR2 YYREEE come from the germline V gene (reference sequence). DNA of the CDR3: TGTGCCAGCAGCCAACAAACAGGCATCTCCTACAATGAGCAGTTCTTC. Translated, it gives CASSQQTGISYNEQFF.

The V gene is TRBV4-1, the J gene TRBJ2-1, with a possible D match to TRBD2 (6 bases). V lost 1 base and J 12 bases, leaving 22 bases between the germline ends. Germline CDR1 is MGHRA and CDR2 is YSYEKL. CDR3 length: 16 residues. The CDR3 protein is CASSQGFARGPSGQFF. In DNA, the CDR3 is TGCGCCAGCAGCCAAGGATTCGCGCGGGGCCCCAGCGGGCAGTTCTTC.

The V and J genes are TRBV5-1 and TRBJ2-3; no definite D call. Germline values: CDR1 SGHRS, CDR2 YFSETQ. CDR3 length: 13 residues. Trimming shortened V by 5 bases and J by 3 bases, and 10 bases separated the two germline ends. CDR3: CASRAYSTDTQYF. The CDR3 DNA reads TGCGCCAGCAGAGCCTACAGTACAGATACGCAGTATTTT.

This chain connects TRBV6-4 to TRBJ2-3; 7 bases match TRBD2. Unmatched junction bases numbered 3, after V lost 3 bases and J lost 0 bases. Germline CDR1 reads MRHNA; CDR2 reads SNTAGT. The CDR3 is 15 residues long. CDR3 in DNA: TGTGCCAGCAGTGATCGAGCGGGAAGCACAGATACGCAGTATTTT. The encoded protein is CASSDRAGSTDTQYF.

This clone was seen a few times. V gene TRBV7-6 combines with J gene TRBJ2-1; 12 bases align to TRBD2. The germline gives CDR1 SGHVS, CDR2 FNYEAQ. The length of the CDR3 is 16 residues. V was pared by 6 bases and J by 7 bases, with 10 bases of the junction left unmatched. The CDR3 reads CASSFLAGGPRNEQFF. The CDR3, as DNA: TGTGCCAGCAGTTTTCTAGCGGGGGGGCCGAGGAATGAGCAGTTCTTC.

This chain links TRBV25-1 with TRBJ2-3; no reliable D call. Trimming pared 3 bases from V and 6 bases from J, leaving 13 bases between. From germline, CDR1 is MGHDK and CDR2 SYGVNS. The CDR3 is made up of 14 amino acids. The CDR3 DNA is TGTGCCAGCAGTGAGTCAGGTTCCGTGGATACGCAGTATTTT. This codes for CASSESGSVDTQYF.

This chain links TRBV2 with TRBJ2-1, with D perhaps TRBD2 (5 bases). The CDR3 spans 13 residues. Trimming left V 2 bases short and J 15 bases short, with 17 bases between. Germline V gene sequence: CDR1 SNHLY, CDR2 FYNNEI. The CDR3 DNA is TGTGCCAGCAGTGAACCCGGGATGCCTGTTGGGTTCTTC. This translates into CASSEPGMPVGFF.

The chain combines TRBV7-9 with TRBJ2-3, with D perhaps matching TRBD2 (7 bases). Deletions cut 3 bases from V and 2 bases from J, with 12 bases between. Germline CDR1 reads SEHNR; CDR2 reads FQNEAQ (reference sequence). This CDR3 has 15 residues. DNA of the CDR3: TGTGCCAGCAGCTTGGGGGCGGGGGCCACAGATACGCAGTATTTT. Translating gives CASSLGAGATDTQYF.

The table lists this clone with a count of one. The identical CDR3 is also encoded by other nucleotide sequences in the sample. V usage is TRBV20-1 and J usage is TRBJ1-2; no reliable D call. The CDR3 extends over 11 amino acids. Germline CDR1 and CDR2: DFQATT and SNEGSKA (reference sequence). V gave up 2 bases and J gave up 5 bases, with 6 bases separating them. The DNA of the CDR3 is TGCAGTGCTAGACGGGATTATGGCTACACCTTC. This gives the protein CSARRDYGYTF.

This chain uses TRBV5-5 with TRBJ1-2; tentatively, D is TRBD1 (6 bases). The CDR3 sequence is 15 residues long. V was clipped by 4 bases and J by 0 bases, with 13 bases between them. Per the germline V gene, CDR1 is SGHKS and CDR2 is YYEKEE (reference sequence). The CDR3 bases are TGTGCCAGCAGCGCCAGACAGGTCACTAACTATGGCTACACCTTC. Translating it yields CASSARQVTNYGYTF.

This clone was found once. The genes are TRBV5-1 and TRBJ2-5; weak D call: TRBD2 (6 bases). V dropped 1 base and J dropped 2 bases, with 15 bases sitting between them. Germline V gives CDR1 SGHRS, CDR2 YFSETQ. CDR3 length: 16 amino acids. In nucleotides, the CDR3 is TGCGCCAGCAGCTTGAACACGGGACTCAGACAAGAGACCCAGTACTTC. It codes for CASSLNTGLRQETQYF. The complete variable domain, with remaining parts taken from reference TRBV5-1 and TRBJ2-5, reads KAGVTQTPRYLIKTRGQQVTLSCSPISGHRSVSWYQQTPGQGLQFLFEYFSETQRNKGNFPGRFSGRQFSNSRSEMNVSTLELGDSALYLCASSLNTGLRQETQYFGPGTRLLVL.